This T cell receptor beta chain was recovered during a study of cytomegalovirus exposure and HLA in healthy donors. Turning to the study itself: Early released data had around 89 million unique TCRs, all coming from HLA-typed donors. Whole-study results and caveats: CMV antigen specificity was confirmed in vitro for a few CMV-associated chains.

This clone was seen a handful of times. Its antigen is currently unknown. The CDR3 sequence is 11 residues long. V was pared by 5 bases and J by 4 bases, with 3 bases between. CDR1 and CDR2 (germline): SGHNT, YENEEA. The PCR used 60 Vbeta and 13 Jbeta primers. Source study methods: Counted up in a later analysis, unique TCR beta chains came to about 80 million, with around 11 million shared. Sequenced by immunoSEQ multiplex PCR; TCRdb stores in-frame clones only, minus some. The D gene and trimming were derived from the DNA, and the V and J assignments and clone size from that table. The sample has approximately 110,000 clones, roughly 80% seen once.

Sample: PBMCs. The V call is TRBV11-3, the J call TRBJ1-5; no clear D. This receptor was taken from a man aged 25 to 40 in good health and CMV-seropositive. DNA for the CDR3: TGTGCCAGCAGCCCTAATCAGCCCCAGCATTTT. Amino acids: CASSPNQPQHF.